The entry that follows covers one T cell receptor (beta chain) sequence. Its cognate antigen has yet to be identified. Base qualities are missing; no much larger clone stands one base away. The data derive from a study of cytotoxic CD8 clonotypes in ibrutinib-treated CLL listed by TCRdb under 2021. Regarding the research as a whole: In this cohort, 15 or so patients were treatment-naive and about a dozen were relapsed/refractory, while some 18 had unmutated IGHV. Partial responses were observed in about 25 patients and complete responses in 2; after a median follow-up of around 64 months, remission was maintained in 14 patients and progression was observed in some twelve. Response samples were taken after a median of 12 months on treatment, ranging from roughly 6 to 36 months. On average, each sample yielded some 250,000 productive templates and tens of thousands of productive rearrangements. Longitudinal samples were obtainable from about 30% of the roughly 90 participants in the trial. Cryopreserved peripheral blood mononuclear cells were collected at three points: before therapy, at response, and at either sustained remission or disease progression. All remission and progressive disease samples were collected while patients were still receiving ibrutinib. The investigation overall reported the following: Baseline clonality was found to be higher than that of age-matched healthy donors and was strongly correlated with circulating CD8+ T-cell counts. Sampling times were not matched between patients in sustained remission and patients whose disease was progressing, and lymph node repertoires were not examined. An increase in clonality was observed at ibrutinib response, with clonality remaining stable during sustained remission and falling back toward baseline at progression. Public clonotypes were rare and either shrank or stayed stable during treatment, and the rise in clonality at ibrutinib response reflected expansion of private clonotypes.

In light of the paper, this sample's time point label describes: roughly 25 months on ibrutinib. For TCR beta library preparation, around 2 micrograms of genomic DNA were isolated from cryopreserved PBMCs. Longitudinal blood samples from CLL patients receiving ibrutinib monotherapy were subjected to high-throughput TCR beta sequencing. The patients took part in an open-label, single-center phase 2 trial of ibrutinib monotherapy. Sequences SGHDN (CDR1) and FVKESK (CDR2) are obtained from the germline V gene. Counted from cysteine to phenylalanine, this CDR3 has 16 amino acids. Just the 48-base CDR3 DNA is kept, in frame starting at base 1. V loses 4 bases at its end and J loses 9 bases; junction bases beyond the gene matches: 9. Each clonotype received, on average, around 10x coverage in deep resolution sequencing performed on a MiSeq, where the target depth lay between 1 in 1 million and 1 in 200,000 T cells. The immunoSEQ hsTCRB Kit was used to generate TCR beta libraries. In the source study's methods: Data were analyzed with ImmunoSEQ Data Assistant and ImmunoSEQ Analyzer, with V, D and J genes assigned per IMGT definitions. Clonality, with values ranging from 0 to 1, was calculated as one minus the normalized Shannon entropy of productive rearrangement frequencies. Public clonotype analysis was restricted to overrepresented clonotypes comprising at least 0.05% of each patient's repertoire. Fewer than 15 repertoires from age-matched healthy donors, obtained from immuneACCESS, served as clonality controls. TCRdb limited this immuneACCESS table to in-frame rearrangements with V and J called. A share of clones is missing; checked studies link under half to unresolved V genes, and the rest is unexplained. For V, J and clone size, that table is used; D and trimming come from the DNA. Recorded for this sample are tens of thousands of clones; roughly 70% of them occurred a single time. The top ten constitute around 30% of the sample.

Recombination linked TRBV14 to TRBJ1-6; TRBD1 agrees with 10 junctional bases. This sample comprised PBMCs, obtained after 24 months of ibrutinib treatment. This clonotype was obtained from a human donor with chronic lymphocytic leukemia. The CDR3 has the sequence CASSRKSGQGGSPLHF. The sequence in DNA is TGTGCCAGCAGCCGTAAATCCGGACAGGGGGGTTCACCCCTCCACTTT. Full variable domain (CDR3 extended with the reference TRBV14 and TRBJ1-6 proteins): EAGVTQFPSHSVIEKGQTVTLRCDPISGHDNLYWYRRVMGKEIKFLLHFVKESKQDESGMPNNRFLAERTGGTYSTLKVQPAELEDSGVYFCASSRKSGQGGSPLHFGNGTRLTVT.